This section outlines one T cell receptor beta chain sequence together with its context. Its specificity is unknown. This sample is part of a study of shared clonotypes between healthy human individuals. Study-wide results and limits: Even with large depth, rarefaction showed that sorted-subset sequencing was incomplete. Memory subsets generally showed lower estimated richness than naive subsets.

Profiled with immunoSEQ multiplex PCR; TCRdb holds only in-frame clones, not every one. Of millions of clones in the sample, around 94% were seen once. Donors had no recently reported acute infections or vaccinations and were HIV-negative. Among the donors, all were Caucasian adults who lived in Nashville, Tennessee. The TCR sequence derives from a man between 18 and 35 years old in good health. Sequenced sample: naive CD4+ T cells sorted from blood. Subset of the sample: CD45RA+ positively selected.

CDR3 nucleotides: TGTGCCATCTCTCCCAGGGCGAAGACTGAAGCTTTCTTT. As protein: CAISPRAKTEAFF. J is TRBJ1-1 and V is TRBV10-3, with a weak D call TRBD1 (5 bases). The CDR3 is made up of 13 amino acids. Deletions cut 8 bases from V and 5 bases from J, with 15 bases between. The germline V gene encodes CDR1 ENHRY and CDR2 SYGVKD.